This entry lists 9 T cell receptor beta chains sequenced from one sample in a study of shared clonotypes between healthy human individuals (dated by TCRdb to 2019 to 2021). The method behind the library was the immunoSEQ multiplex PCR assay. TCRdb took over this immuneACCESS table, retaining in-frame rearrangements with V and J assigned. Such tables are incomplete; in checked studies, under half of the missing clones stem from an unresolved V gene, and the remainder is unexplained. Within this sample are around 690,000 clones, with 80% to 95% of them counted one time only. The ten largest clones take up about 34% of the sample. The specimen sequenced was memory CD8+ T cells from PBMCs. In the paper's terms, the cell subset or site label means: CD45RO+ cells pooled with CCR7-negative TemRA cells. These receptors were obtained from a man aged 18 to 29 in good health. Some clones in this sample may be carry-over from other donors' samples.

The rearrangement links TRBV28 to TRBJ2-1; D is uncertain. There are 14 residues in the CDR3. CDR1 and CDR2 from the germline V gene are MDHEN and SYDVKM. V shed 1 base and J shed 8 bases, with 12 bases lying between them. CDR3 in amino acids: CASSLFESPDEQFF. CDR3 nucleotide sequence: TGTGCCAGCAGTTTATTCGAATCCCCAGATGAGCAGTTCTTC. The full variable domain, in which reference TRBV28 and TRBJ2-1 provide the parts outside the CDR3, is DVKVTQSSRYLVKRTGEKVFLECVQDMDHENMFWYRQDPGLGLRLIYFSYDVKMKEKGDIPEGYSVSREKKERFSLILESASTNQTSMYLCASSLFESPDEQFFGPGTRLTVL.

V gene TRBV4-2 combines with J gene TRBJ2-1; D gene uncertain. Deletions cut 5 bases from V and 11 bases from J, with 13 bases between. The CDR3 contains 12 residues. Per the germline V gene, CDR1 is LGHNA and CDR2 is YNFKEQ. The CDR3 nucleotides are TGTGCCAGCAGCTTAGACGGTACTAAGCAGTTCTTC. Amino acids: CASSLDGTKQFF.

This chain links TRBV27 with TRBJ1-1; D is unresolved. V lost 4 bases, J lost 4 bases, and 16 bases lay in between. The CDR3 has 15 residues. The V gene's germline CDR1 is MNHEY and CDR2 SMNVEV (reference sequence). The CDR3 coding sequence is TGTGCCAGCAGTTCGGGAACTTGGTGGGGCACTGAAGCTTTCTTT. It yields the protein CASSSGTWWGTEAFF.

This chain joins TRBV7-9 and TRBJ2-1; D not certain. CDR1 is SEHNR and CDR2 is FQNEAQ in the germline V gene (reference sequence). The CDR3 spans 15 residues. Trimming left V 2 bases short and J 1 base short, with 9 bases between. CDR3 loop: CASSLLVSSYNEQFF. CDR3 DNA: TGTGCCAGCAGCTTATTAGTCAGTTCCTACAATGAGCAGTTCTTC.

The CDR3 DNA reads TGTGCCAGCACTGGGCGGGAGGGCTACCAGAAGTACGAGCAGTACTTC. Translating it yields CASTGREGYQKYEQYF. V usage is TRBV6-6 and J usage is TRBJ2-7, with 9 bases matching TRBD2. CDR3 length: 16 amino acids. V lost 7 bases to trimming and J lost 4 bases; unmatched junction nucleotides: 14. Looked up from germline, CDR1 is MNHNY and CDR2 is SVGAGI (reference sequence).

V gene TRBV4-1 combines with J gene TRBJ1-4; no clear D. With 4 bases removed from V and 3 bases from J, the gap between germline ends came to 9 bases. The CDR3 sequence is 14 residues long. The germline V gene has CDR1 MGHRA and CDR2 YSYEKL. The CDR3 here is CASSLRRANEKLFF. In nucleotides, the CDR3 is TGCGCCAGCAGCCTCCGAAGGGCTAATGAAAAACTGTTTTTT.

Note on this clone: Within the sample, other DNA sequences also encode this same CDR3. Here the CDR3 reads CASSVGSSGNTIYF. The DNA of the CDR3 is TGTGCCAGCAGCGTAGGCTCCTCTGGAAACACCATATATTTT. The chain combines TRBV9 with TRBJ1-3; no firm D call. V gave up 0 bases and J gave up 0 bases, with 4 bases separating them. The CDR3 covers 14 residues. Looked up from germline, CDR1 is SGDLS and CDR2 is YYNGEE.

The V and J genes are TRBV5-4 and TRBJ1-1; D uncertain. Germline loops: CDR1 SGHNT, CDR2 YYREEE (reference sequence). The CDR3 totals 13 residues. The V end lost 1 base, the J end lost 4 bases, and 8 bases lay between the germline ends. The CDR3 coding sequence is TGTGCCAGCAGCTTGACCGAGGGCACTGAAGCTTTCTTT. Protein: CASSLTEGTEAFF.

V gene TRBV9 combines with J gene TRBJ1-3; unclear D gene. The length of the CDR3 is 15 residues. Germline V gene data show CDR1 as SGDLS and CDR2 as YYNGEE. Trimming cost V 4 bases and J 0 bases, with 11 bases left between them. CDR3 sequence (DNA): TGTGCCAGCAGCCTTCGGGCCAGCTCTGGAAACACCATATATTTT. Translating it yields CASSLRASSGNTIYF.